The sequence of this TCR beta chain was determined in a study of T cells expressing NK-cell markers. TCRdb re-called the 5' RACE reads and gives one entry per CDR3 protein, without DNA. This sample's table reports 350,000 to 400,000 distinct CDR3 sequences. Germline V gene lookup returns CDR1 DFQATT and CDR2 SNEGSKA (reference sequence). The CDR3 has 16 residues. Source material: blood T cells: a sorted CD56 or NKG2C T cell subset, CD4+ or CD8+ T cells, or bulk PBMC T cells (not recorded which). J is TRBJ2-5 and V is TRBV20-1; absent DNA, TCRdb's TRBD2 call cannot be checked. The sequence was obtained from a woman between 50 and 59 years old in good health. CDR3 sequence: CSARVLASGTKETQYF.